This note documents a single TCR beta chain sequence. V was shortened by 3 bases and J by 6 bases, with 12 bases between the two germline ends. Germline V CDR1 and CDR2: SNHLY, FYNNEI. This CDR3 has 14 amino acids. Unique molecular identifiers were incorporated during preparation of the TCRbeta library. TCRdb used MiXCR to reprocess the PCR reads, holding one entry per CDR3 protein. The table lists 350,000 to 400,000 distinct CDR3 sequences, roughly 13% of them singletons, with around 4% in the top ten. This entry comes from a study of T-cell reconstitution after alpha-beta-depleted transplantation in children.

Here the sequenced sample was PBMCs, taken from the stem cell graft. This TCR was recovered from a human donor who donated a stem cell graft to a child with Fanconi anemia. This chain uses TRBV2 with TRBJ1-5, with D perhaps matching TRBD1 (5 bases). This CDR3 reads CASSDTGKSQPQHF. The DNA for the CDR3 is TGTGCCAGCAGTGATACAGGAAAATCTCAGCCCCAGCATTTT.